This record covers a single T cell receptor beta chain. The antigen remains undetermined. This sample is drawn from a study of T-cell reconstitution after alpha-beta-depleted transplantation in children. V shed 2 bases and J 5 bases; nucleotides not matched to a gene: 8. Germline lookup yields CDR1 SGHRS and CDR2 YFSETQ. The CDR3 has 18 amino acids. Study-wide findings and caveats: By about two months after transplant, alpha-beta T cells reportedly arose from several hundred graft clones that had expanded. The authors attributed T-cell counts and diversity one year after transplant mostly to newly produced T cells.

For TCRbeta, the library was prepared with unique molecular identifiers. A single record per CDR3 protein comes from TCRdb applying MiXCR to the PCR reads. The sample has 610,000 or so distinct CDR3 sequences, 27% seen once. V is TRBV5-1 and J is TRBJ2-2, with TRBD2 matching over 14 bases. The TCR was taken from a boy under three years old with Wiskott-Aldrich syndrome, due to receive a stem cell transplant. Sample: PBMCs, taken before TCRalphabeta/CD19-depleted stem cell transplant. This CDR3 is CASSFGPGLAGGTGELFF. The CDR3 DNA reads TGCGCCAGCAGCTTTGGCCCTGGACTAGCGGGAGGTACCGGGGAGCTGTTTTTT.